The rows below give T cell receptor beta chains drawn from one sample of a study of T cell responses to AZD1222 COVID-19 vaccine. Some clones are missing from TCRdb's copy, which holds only in-frame ones; the method was immunoSEQ multiplex PCR. Of over 100,000 clones listed, approximately 88% are singletons. Sample: peripheral blood, taken on day 0 of AZD1222 vaccination. The source of these receptors is an adult in good health. Each CDR3 is given with its conserved first and last residue. The order of the fields is J gene, V gene, D gene, clone size, CDR3 DNA, CDR3 protein. D genes are given only for firm matches. Rows give clone size only sometimes, using once, few, many, or a class for an expanded clone.

J: TRBJ2-2
V: TRBV5-1
D: TRBD2
size: .
DNA: TGCGCCAGCAGCTTGCCCGAGCGGGGGCCGGACACCGGGGAGCTGTTTTTT
CDR3: CASSLPERGPDTGELFF

J: TRBJ1-2
V: TRBV29-1
D: .
size: once
DNA: TGCAGCGTTGAAGTAGGACACTTATATGGCTACACCTTC
CDR3: CSVEVGHLYGYTF

J: TRBJ2-3
V: TRBV6-5
D: TRBD1
size: .
DNA: TGTGCCAGCAGTTACTCGACAGGGCCCGGCACAGATACGCAGTATTTT
CDR3: CASSYSTGPGTDTQYF

J: TRBJ1-2
V: TRBV20-1
D: .
size: .
DNA: TGCAGTGGTGGAAGTCCTCCTGGCTACACCTTC
CDR3: CSGGSPPGYTF

J: TRBJ2-1
V: TRBV4-3
D: .
size: .
DNA: TGCGCCAGCAGCCAGGGAGTTGGACACAGCTCCTACAATGAGCAGTTCTTC
CDR3: CASSQGVGHSSYNEQFF

J: TRBJ1-4
V: TRBV11-2
D: TRBD1
size: .
DNA: TGTGCCAGCAGCCCCGGGACAGCCTTACTGTTTTTT
CDR3: CASSPGTALLFF

J: TRBJ2-3
V: TRBV7-8
D: TRBD1
size: .
DNA: TGTGCCAGCAGCATGGGACAGGCAATCACAGATACGCAGTATTTT
CDR3: CASSMGQAITDTQYF

J: TRBJ1-5
V: TRBV6-5
D: .
size: .
DNA: TGTGCCAGCATCGAAGGACACTTAAATCAGCCCCAGCATTTT
CDR3: CASIEGHLNQPQHF

J: TRBJ1-1
V: TRBV20-1
D: TRBD1
size: .
DNA: TGCAGTGCTAGTCCGGGACAGATAATGAACACTGAAGCTTTCTTT
CDR3: CSASPGQIMNTEAFF

J: TRBJ1-5
V: TRBV7-3
D: .
size: .
DNA: TGTGCCAGCAGCTTAACGTCGTTTCAGCCCCAGCATTTT
CDR3: CASSLTSFQPQHF

J: TRBJ2-3
V: TRBV7-2
D: .
size: .
DNA: TGTGCCAGCAGCTTAAGTCGGGCTATGGTGGGCACAGATACGCAGTATTTT
CDR3: CASSLSRAMVGTDTQYF

J: TRBJ1-1
V: TRBV7-2
D: .
size: once
DNA: TGTGCCAGCAGCTTCACCCTTCGTGACACTGAAGCTTTCTTT
CDR3: CASSFTLRDTEAFF

J: TRBJ1-3
V: TRBV9
D: .
size: once
DNA: TGTGCCAGCAGCGTAGCTAAGGGTGGAAACACCATATATTTT
CDR3: CASSVAKGGNTIYF

J: TRBJ1-1
V: TRBV9
D: .
size: .
DNA: TGTGCCAGCAGCGTAGGCTCGCGGGTTGAGAACACTGAAGCTTTCTTT
CDR3: CASSVGSRVENTEAFF

J: TRBJ2-1
V: TRBV5-4
D: TRBD2
size: .
DNA: TGTGCCAGCAGCATAAGGACTAGCGGGGGGGGTAATGAGCAGTTCTTC
CDR3: CASSIRTSGGGNEQFF

J: TRBJ1-5
V: TRBV6-2/TRBV6-3
D: .
size: .
DNA: TGTGCCAGCAGCCCCATTCACAGGGATAGCAATCAGCCCCAGCATTTT
CDR3: CASSPIHRDSNQPQHF

J: TRBJ2-3
V: TRBV7-9
D: TRBD2
size: .
DNA: TGTGCCAGCAGCTTTCTAGCGGGGAAGGGGGATACGCAGTATTTT
CDR3: CASSFLAGKGDTQYF

J: TRBJ2-3
V: TRBV7-9
D: .
size: .
DNA: TGTGCCAGCAGCTTAGAGGCAACTACAGATACGCAGTATTTT
CDR3: CASSLEATTDTQYF

J: TRBJ1-5
V: TRBV10-3
D: TRBD1
size: .
DNA: TGTGCCATCAGTCCTGGACAGGGGGGGAATCAGCCCCAGCATTTT
CDR3: CAISPGQGGNQPQHF

J: TRBJ1-2
V: TRBV2
D: .
size: .
DNA: TGTGCCAGCAGTGGTCAAAACTATGGCTACACCTTC
CDR3: CASSGQNYGYTF

J: TRBJ1-3
V: TRBV5-1
D: .
size: .
DNA: TGCGCCAGCAGCTTGGGCCTGGTTGGCTCTGGAAACACCATATATTTT
CDR3: CASSLGLVGSGNTIYF

J: TRBJ2-3
V: TRBV7-2
D: .
size: .
DNA: TGTGCCAGCAGCTTAAAAAGTGGGACAGATACGCAGTATTTT
CDR3: CASSLKSGTDTQYF

J: TRBJ1-1
V: TRBV6-2/TRBV6-3
D: .
size: .
DNA: TGTGCCAGCAGTTACGGGTTGGGGAACACTGAAGCTTTCTTT
CDR3: CASSYGLGNTEAFF

J: TRBJ2-7
V: TRBV30
D: TRBD1
size: .
DNA: TGTGCCTGGAGTACCGGACAGGGCTCGGGAGAGCAGTACTTC
CDR3: CAWSTGQGSGEQYF

J: TRBJ1-5
V: TRBV18
D: .
size: .
DNA: TGTGCCAGCTCACCGATCGGGGATAGCAATCAGCCCCAGCATTTT
CDR3: CASSPIGDSNQPQHF

J: TRBJ1-1
V: TRBV3-1/TRBV3-2
D: .
size: .
DNA: TGTGCCAGCAGCCTTAACACTGAAGCTTTCTTT
CDR3: CASSLNTEAFF

J: TRBJ1-1
V: TRBV7-8
D: .
size: .
DNA: TGTGCCAGCAGCTTCAGCGGGAACACTGAAGCTTTCTTT
CDR3: CASSFSGNTEAFF

J: TRBJ1-2
V: TRBV9
D: TRBD1
size: .
DNA: TGTGCCAGCAGCGTGGGACAGACTAACTATGGCTACACCTTC
CDR3: CASSVGQTNYGYTF

J: TRBJ1-1
V: TRBV27
D: TRBD1
size: .
DNA: TGTGCCAGCAGGGGGGACAGAATTTACACTGAAGCTTTCTTT
CDR3: CASRGDRIYTEAFF

J: TRBJ1-1
V: TRBV5-1
D: .
size: once
DNA: TGCGCCAGCGCCCTCGACCGCGGGCGCACTGAAGCTTTCTTT
CDR3: CASALDRGRTEAFF

J: TRBJ2-1
V: TRBV24-1
D: .
size: .
DNA: TGTGCCACCAGTGAAACAGGGAATCGTGAGCAGTTCTTC
CDR3: CATSETGNREQFF

J: TRBJ2-1
V: TRBV5-1
D: .
size: .
DNA: TGCGCCAGCAGCTTGGGCTCTGTCGGGGAGCAGTTCTTC
CDR3: CASSLGSVGEQFF

J: TRBJ2-1
V: TRBV25-1
D: .
size: few
DNA: TGTGCCAGCAGTGAATATGATGGCCTCAATGAGCAGTTCTTC
CDR3: CASSEYDGLNEQFF

J: TRBJ1-5
V: TRBV19
D: .
size: .
DNA: TGTGCCAGTAGTTACGACAGGAATCAGCCCCAGCATTTT
CDR3: CASSYDRNQPQHF

J: TRBJ1-2
V: TRBV6-5
D: .
size: once
DNA: TGTGCCAGCAGGGCGGGAACGGCGAACTATGGCTACACCTTC
CDR3: CASRAGTANYGYTF

J: TRBJ2-1
V: TRBV3-1/TRBV3-2
D: .
size: .
DNA: TGTGCCAGCAGCCAAGAGCCGGGAGACTACAATGAGCAGTTCTTC
CDR3: CASSQEPGDYNEQFF

J: TRBJ2-2
V: TRBV9
D: .
size: .
DNA: TGTGCCAGCAGCGTTACAGCGGCCAATATGCACACCGGGGAGCTGTTTTTT
CDR3: CASSVTAANMHTGELFF

J: TRBJ1-5
V: TRBV10-3
D: .
size: .
DNA: TGTGCCATCAGTCCCACGAATCAGCCCCAGCATTTT
CDR3: CAISPTNQPQHF

J: TRBJ1-1
V: TRBV5-1
D: .
size: once
DNA: TGCGCCAGCAGCTTCATCTTAAACACTGAAGCTTTCTTT
CDR3: CASSFILNTEAFF

J: TRBJ2-3
V: TRBV7-6
D: TRBD2
size: .
DNA: TGTGCCAGCAGCTTAGGGACTAGCGGGGACTCAGATACGCAGTATTTT
CDR3: CASSLGTSGDSDTQYF

J: TRBJ1-2
V: TRBV5-5
D: TRBD1
size: .
DNA: TGTGCCAGCAGCTTAAACAGACAGGGTTTCGGTGGCTACACCTTC
CDR3: CASSLNRQGFGGYTF

J: TRBJ1-4
V: TRBV5-4
D: TRBD1
size: .
DNA: TGTGCCAGCAGCTTAGGACAGGGCGCAACTAATGAAAAACTGTTTTTT
CDR3: CASSLGQGATNEKLFF

J: TRBJ2-1
V: TRBV27
D: TRBD1
size: .
DNA: TGTGCCAGCATGGGACAGGGCCCCAATGAGCAGTTCTTC
CDR3: CASMGQGPNEQFF

J: TRBJ2-1
V: TRBV7-9
D: .
size: .
DNA: TGTGCCAGCAGCTTACTGGTGCCTACGTCCTACAATGAGCAGTTCTTC
CDR3: CASSLLVPTSYNEQFF

J: TRBJ2-7
V: TRBV28
D: TRBD1
size: .
DNA: TGTGCCAGCGGGGTAGCTTCCGCAGGGGGATCCTACGAGCAGTACTTC
CDR3: CASGVASAGGSYEQYF

J: TRBJ1-4
V: TRBV6-5
D: .
size: .
DNA: TGTGCCAGCCAAACACAGGAGAATGAAAAACTGTTTTTT
CDR3: CASQTQENEKLFF

J: TRBJ1-5
V: TRBV15
D: .
size: .
DNA: TGTGCCACCAGCAGAGGTTTTGAGGGGTTAAATCAGCCCCAGCATTTT
CDR3: CATSRGFEGLNQPQHF